This T cell receptor beta chain was retrieved from a study of T-cell memory formation after mild COVID-19. For the study at large: TCR clusters showed largely donor specificity.

Germline V gene data show CDR1 as SGHRS and CDR2 as YFSETQ. Trimming shortened V by 5 bases and J by 4 bases, and 21 bases separated the two germline ends. This CDR3 is 16 amino acids long. The sample holds a few counts of this clonotype. Antigen: not known. TCRdb redid the calling of the 5' RACE reads with MiXCR, one entry per CDR3 protein. The profile covers just under 550,000 distinct CDR3 sequences, with approximately 20% appearing a single time and roughly an eighth taken by the ten largest. General observations from the study: Clones shrinking from day 15 to 85 showed even CD4/CD8 mixes; later expanders tilted CD4+.

The sequencing input was PBMCs or a T cell subset sorted from them (not recorded which). The sequence derives from an adult woman who had mild COVID-19 (a few samples of this study predate the infection). Cell type and time point are not known. This rearrangement joins TRBV5-1 to TRBJ2-5, with D perhaps TRBD1 (5 bases). This CDR3 reads CASRTVVLAQLETQYF. CDR3 sequence (DNA): TGCGCCAGCAGGACAGTGGTATTAGCTCAATTAGAGACCCAGTACTTC.